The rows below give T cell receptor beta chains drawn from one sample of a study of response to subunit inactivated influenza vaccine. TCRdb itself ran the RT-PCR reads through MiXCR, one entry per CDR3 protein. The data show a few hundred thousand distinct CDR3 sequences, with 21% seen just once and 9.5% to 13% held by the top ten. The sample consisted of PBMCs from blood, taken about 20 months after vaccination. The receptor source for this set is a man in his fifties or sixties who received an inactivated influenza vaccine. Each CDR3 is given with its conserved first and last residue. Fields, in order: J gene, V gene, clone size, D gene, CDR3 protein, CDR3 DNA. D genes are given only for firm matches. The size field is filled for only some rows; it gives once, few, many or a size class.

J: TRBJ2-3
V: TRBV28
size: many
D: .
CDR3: CASSSTWGTQYF
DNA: TGTGCCAGCAGTTCTACCTGGGGTACGCAGTATTTT

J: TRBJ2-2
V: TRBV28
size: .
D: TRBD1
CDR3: CASSLTGARLVGELFF
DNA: TGTGCCAGCAGCCTGACAGGGGCGAGACTTGTCGGGGAGCTGTTTTTT

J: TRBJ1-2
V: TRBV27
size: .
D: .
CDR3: CASSLSRFNYGYTF
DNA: TGTGCCAGCAGTTTAAGTCGTTTTAACTATGGCTACACCTTC

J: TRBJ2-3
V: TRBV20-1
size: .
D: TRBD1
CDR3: CSADPGGPQYF
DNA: TGCAGTGCGGACCCAGGGGGCCCGCAGTATTTT

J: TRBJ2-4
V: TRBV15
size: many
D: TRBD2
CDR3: CATSRGAGGQKNIQYF
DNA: TGTGCCACCAGCAGAGGAGCGGGGGGCCAAAAAAACATTCAGTACTTC

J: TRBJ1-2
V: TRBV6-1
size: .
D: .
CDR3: CASTSRGGYYGYTF
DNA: TGTGCCAGCACCTCGCGGGGGGGTTATTATGGCTACACCTTC

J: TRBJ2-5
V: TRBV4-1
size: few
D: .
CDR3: CASSQGVKGQETQYF
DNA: TGCGCCAGCAGCCAAGGGGTAAAGGGGCAGGAGACCCAGTACTTC

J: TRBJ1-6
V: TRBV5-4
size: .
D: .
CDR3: CASSVDGGSYNSPLHF
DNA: TGTGCCAGCAGCGTCGATGGAGGCTCCTATAATTCACCCCTCCACTTT

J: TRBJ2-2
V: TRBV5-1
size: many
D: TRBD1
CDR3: CASSLDRVANTGELFF
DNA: TGCGCCAGCAGCCTTGACAGGGTTGCGAACACCGGGGAGCTGTTTTTT

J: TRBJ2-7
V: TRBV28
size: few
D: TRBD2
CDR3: CASSTGLAASYEQYF
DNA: TGTGCCAGCAGTACGGGACTAGCGGCCTCCTACGAGCAGTACTTC

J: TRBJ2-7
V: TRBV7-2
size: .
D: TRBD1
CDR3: CASSETGTASYEQYF
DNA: TGTGCCAGCAGCGAAACCGGGACAGCCTCCTACGAGCAGTACTTC

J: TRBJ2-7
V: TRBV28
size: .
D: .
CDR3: CASRPGRAGSEQYF
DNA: TGTGCCAGCAGACCGGGCAGGGCCGGCAGCGAGCAGTACTTC

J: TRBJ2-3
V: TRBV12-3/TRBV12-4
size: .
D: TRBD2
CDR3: CASSGGGSGSWDTQYF
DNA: TGTGCCAGCAGTGGGGGGGGTAGCGGGAGTTGGGATACGCAGTATTTT

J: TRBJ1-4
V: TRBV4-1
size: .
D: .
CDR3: CASSQGLHEKLFF
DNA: TGCGCCAGCAGCCAAGGACTCCATGAAAAACTGTTTTTT

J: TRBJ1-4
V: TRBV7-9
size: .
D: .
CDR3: CASSELRGWTNEKLFF
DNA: TGTGCCAGCAGCGAACTAAGAGGGTGGACTAATGAAAAACTGTTTTTT

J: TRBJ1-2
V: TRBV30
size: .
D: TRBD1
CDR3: CAWRGQGRNGYTF
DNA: TGTGCCTGGAGGGGACAGGGCCGTAATGGCTACACCTTC

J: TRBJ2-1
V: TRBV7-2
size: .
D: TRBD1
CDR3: CASSTRTGRNEQFF
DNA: TGTGCCAGCAGCACGCGGACAGGGAGGAATGAGCAGTTCTTC

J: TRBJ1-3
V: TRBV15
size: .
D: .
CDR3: CATSREFGAVDTIYF
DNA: TGTGCCACCAGCAGAGAGTTCGGGGCAGTGGACACCATATATTTT

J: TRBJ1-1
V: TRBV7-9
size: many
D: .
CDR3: CASSLGGLTEAFF
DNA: TGTGCCAGCAGCTTAGGAGGTCTGACTGAAGCTTTCTTT

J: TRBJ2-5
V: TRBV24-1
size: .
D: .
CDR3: CATSDLREQETQYF
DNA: TGTGCCACCAGTGATTTGAGGGAGCAAGAGACCCAGTACTTC

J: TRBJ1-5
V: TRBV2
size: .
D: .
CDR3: CASSVGRGPPPQHF
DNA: TGTGCCAGCAGTGTTGGCAGGGGTCCCCCGCCCCAGCATTTT

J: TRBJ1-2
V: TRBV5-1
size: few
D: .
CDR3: CASSPGDGRNYGYTF
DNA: TGCGCCAGCAGCCCCGGGGACGGACGAAACTATGGCTACACCTTC

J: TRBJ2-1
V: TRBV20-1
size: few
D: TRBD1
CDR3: CSARPQGDNEQFF
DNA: TGCAGTGCTAGGCCGCAGGGGGACAATGAGCAGTTCTTC

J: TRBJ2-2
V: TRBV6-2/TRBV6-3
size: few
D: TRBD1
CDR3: CASSFVHRGTGELFF
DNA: TGTGCCAGCAGTTTCGTACACAGGGGCACCGGGGAGCTGTTTTTT

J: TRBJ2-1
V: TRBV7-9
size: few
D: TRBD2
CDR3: CASSLGTSGGRNEQFF
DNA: TGTGCCAGCAGCTTAGGGACTAGCGGGGGTAGGAATGAGCAGTTCTTC

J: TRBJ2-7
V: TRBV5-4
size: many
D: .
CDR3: CASGANRGGFDEQYF
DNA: TGTGCCAGCGGCGCAAACAGGGGGGGGTTTGACGAGCAGTACTTC

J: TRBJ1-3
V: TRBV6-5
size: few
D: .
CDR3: CASSYQGRYGNTIYF
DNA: TGTGCCAGCAGTTACCAGGGCCGGTATGGAAACACCATATATTTT

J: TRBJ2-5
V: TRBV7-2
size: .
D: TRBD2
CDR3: CASSLAPSGGETQYF
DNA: TGTGCCAGCAGCTTAGCGCCTAGCGGGGGTGAGACCCAGTACTTC

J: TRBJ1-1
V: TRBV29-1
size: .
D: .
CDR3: CMGQTNTEAFF
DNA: TGCATGGGGCAGACGAACACTGAAGCTTTCTTT

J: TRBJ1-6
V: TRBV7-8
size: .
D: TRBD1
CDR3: CATRPGQANNSPLHF
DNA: TGTGCAACCCGGCCTGGACAGGCCAATAATTCACCCCTCCACTTT

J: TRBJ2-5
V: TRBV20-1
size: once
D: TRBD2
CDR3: CSARPTSGMGETQYF
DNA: TGCAGTGCTAGGCCGACTAGCGGGATGGGAGAGACCCAGTACTTT

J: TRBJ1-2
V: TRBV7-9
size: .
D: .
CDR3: CASLQYLGGYTF
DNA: TGTGCCAGCCTTCAGTACTTGGGTGGCTACACCTTC

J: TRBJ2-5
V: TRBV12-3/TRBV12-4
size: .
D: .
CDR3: CASTLGHLQETQYF
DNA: TGTGCCAGCACCTTGGGACACCTCCAAGAGACCCAGTACTTC

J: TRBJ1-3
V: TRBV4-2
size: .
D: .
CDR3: CASSTSRGTIYF
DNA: TGTGCCAGCAGCACGTCGCGGGGCACCATATATTTT

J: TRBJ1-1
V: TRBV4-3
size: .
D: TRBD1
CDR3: CASSQGQGAPNTEAFF
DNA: TGCGCCAGCAGCCAAGGACAGGGGGCGCCGAACACTGAAGCTTTCTTT

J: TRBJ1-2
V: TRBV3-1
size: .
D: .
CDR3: CASSQAVNYGYTF
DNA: TGTGCCAGCAGCCAGGCGGTAAACTATGGCTACACCTTC

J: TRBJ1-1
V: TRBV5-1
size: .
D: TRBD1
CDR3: CASSPTAGGTEAFF
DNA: TGCGCCAGCAGCCCTACGGCAGGGGGCACTGAAGCTTTCTTT

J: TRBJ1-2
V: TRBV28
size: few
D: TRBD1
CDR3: CASSLPFWGQGVGGYTF
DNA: TGTGCCAGCAGTCTACCCTTTTGGGGACAGGGGGTAGGAGGCTACACCTTC

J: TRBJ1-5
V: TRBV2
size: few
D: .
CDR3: CASRRGGQPQHF
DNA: TGTGCCAGCAGGCGAGGGGGGCAGCCCCAGCATTTT